This TCR beta chain was sequenced in a study of OX40 agonist ivuxolimab in advanced cancers. Study information: Ivuxolimab, an antibody acting as an agonist of OX40 (CD134), was used to treat patients.

Blood was sampled at baseline, cycle 4 day 1, and cycle 7 day 1. Method: immunoSEQ multiplex PCR; TCRdb's copy keeps in-frame clones and lacks some. The sample lists under 70,000 clones, approximately 84% occurring once. There are 12 residues in the CDR3. In germline, CDR1 is MNHEY, CDR2 SVGAGI. Trimming removed 4 bases at V and 8 bases at J, with 9 bases between. As concerns this clone: As yet, its antigen is unknown.

Study-wide findings and caveats: Antigen specificity was not determined for the expanded peripheral T cells. Doses of 0.1 to 3.0 mg/kg were accompanied by clonal expansion of CD4+ and CD8+ blood T cells by week 6.

The sequencing used CD4+ or CD8+ T cells sorted from blood, collected in a trial of the OX40 agonist ivuxolimab. This TCR was sampled from an adult with an advanced solid tumor such as melanoma, head and neck, liver or kidney cancer. The rearrangement uses TRBV6-5 and TRBJ2-1, with a weak D call TRBD1 (6 bases). The CDR3 is CASSSGADEQFF. CDR3 DNA: TGTGCCAGCAGTTCAGGGGCCGATGAGCAGTTCTTC.